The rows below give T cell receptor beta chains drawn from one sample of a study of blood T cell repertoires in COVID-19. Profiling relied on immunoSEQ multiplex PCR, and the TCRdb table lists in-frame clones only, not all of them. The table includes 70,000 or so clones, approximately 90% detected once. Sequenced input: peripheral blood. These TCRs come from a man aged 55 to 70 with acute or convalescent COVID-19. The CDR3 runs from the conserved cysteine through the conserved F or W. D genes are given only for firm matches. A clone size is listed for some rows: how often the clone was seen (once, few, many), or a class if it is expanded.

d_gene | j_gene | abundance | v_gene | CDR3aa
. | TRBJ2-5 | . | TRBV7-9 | CASSSRGTQYF
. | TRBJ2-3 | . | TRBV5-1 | CASSLLAATDTQYF
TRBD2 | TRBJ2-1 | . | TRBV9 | CASSVSGGRNEQFF
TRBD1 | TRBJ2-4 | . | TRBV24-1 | CATEDRVLDIQYF
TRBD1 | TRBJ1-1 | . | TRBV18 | CASSPRTGQGLNTEAFF
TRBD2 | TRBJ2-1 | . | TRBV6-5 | CASIWRGGNEQFF
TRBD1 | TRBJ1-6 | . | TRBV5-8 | CASSLQGGSYNSPLHF
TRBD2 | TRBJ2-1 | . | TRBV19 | CASRRSGGAGNEQFF
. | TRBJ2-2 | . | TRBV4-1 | CASNVRASVTGELFF
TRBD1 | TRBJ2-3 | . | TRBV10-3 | CAISAGQEKDTQYF
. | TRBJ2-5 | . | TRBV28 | CASSPSREFLETQYF
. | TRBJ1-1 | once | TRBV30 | CAWSVLSDTEAFF
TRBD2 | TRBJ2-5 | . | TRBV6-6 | CASRTLTSGRAETQYF